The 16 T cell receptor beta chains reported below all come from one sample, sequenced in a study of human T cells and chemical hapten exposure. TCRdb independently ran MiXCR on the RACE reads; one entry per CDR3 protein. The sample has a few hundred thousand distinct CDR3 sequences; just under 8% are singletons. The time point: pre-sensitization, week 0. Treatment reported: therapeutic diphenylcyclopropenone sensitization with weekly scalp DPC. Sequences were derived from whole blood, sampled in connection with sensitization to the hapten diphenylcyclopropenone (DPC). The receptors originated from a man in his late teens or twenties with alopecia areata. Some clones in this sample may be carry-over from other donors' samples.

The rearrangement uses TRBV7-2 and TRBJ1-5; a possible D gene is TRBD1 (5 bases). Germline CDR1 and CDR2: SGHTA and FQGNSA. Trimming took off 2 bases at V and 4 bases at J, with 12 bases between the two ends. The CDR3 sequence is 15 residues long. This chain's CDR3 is CASSLSPRVNQPQHF. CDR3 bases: TGTGCCAGCAGCTTAAGCCCCAGGGTGAATCAGCCCCAGCATTTT.

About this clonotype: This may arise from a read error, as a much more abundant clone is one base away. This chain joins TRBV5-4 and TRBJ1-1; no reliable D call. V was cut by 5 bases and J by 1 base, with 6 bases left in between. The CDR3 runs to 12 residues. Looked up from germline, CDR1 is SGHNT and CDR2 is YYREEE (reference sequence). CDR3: CASRQRNTEAFF. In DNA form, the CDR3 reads TGTGCCAGCAGACAGAGGAACACTGAAGCTTTCTTT.

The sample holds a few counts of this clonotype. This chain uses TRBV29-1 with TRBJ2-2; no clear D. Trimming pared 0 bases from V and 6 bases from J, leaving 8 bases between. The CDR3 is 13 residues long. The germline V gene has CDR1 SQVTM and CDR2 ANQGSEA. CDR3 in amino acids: CSVEDRGPGELFF. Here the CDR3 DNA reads TGCAGCGTTGAAGATCGAGGTCCCGGGGAGCTGTTTTTT.

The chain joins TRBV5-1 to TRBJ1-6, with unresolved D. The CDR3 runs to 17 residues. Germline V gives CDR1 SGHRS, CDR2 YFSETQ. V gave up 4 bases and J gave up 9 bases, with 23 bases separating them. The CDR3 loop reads CASSDALATNVGSPLHF. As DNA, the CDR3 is TGCGCCAGCAGCGACGCGTTAGCTACTAACGTGGGTTCACCCCTCCACTTT.

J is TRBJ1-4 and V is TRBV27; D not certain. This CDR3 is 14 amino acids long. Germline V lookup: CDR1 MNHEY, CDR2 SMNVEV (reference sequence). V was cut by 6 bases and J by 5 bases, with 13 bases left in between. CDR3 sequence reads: CASREAGGNEKLFF. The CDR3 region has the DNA TGTGCCAGCAGGGAAGCGGGAGGAAATGAAAAACTGTTTTTT.

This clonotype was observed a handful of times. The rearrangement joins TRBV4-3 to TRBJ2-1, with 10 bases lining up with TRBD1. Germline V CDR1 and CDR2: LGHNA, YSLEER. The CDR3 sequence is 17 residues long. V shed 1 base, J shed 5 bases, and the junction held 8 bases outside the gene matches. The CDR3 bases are TGCGCCAGCAGCCAAGGGCTTGGGACAGGGGACCACAATGAGCAGTTCTTC. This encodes CASSQGLGTGDHNEQFF.

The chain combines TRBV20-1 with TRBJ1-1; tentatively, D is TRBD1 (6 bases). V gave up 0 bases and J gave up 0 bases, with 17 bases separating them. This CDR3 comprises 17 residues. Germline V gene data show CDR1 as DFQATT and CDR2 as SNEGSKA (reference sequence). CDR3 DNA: TGCAGTGCTAGAGATTTGACAAGGGGGTCCATGAACACTGAAGCTTTCTTT. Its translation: CSARDLTRGSMNTEAFF.

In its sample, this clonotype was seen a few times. The CDR3: CASSRLPPGIAPEAFF. CDR3 nucleotide sequence: TGTGCCAGCAGCCGACTACCACCTGGGATCGCGCCTGAAGCTTTCTTT. The chain employs TRBV11-2 and TRBJ1-1; D is unresolved. The V gene's germline CDR1 is SGHAT and CDR2 FQNNGV. V lost 5 bases, J lost 6 bases, and 22 bases lay in between. The CDR3 is 16 residues long.

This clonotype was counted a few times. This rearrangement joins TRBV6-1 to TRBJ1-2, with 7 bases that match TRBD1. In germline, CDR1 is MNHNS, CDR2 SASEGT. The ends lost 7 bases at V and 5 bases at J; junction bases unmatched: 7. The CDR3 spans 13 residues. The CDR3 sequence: CASTQGWRYGYTF. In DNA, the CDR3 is TGTGCCAGCACACAGGGGTGGAGATATGGCTACACCTTC.

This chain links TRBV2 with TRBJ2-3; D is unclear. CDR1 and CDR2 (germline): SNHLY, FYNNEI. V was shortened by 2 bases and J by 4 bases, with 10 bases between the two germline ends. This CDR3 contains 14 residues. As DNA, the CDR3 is TGTGCCAGCAGTGAATTTATATCGGCAGATACGCAGTATTTT. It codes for CASSEFISADTQYF.

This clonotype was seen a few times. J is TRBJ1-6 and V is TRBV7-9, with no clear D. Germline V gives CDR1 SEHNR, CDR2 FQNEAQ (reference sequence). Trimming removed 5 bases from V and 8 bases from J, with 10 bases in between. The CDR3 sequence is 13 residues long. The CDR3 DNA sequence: TGTGCCAGCAGCCAAGACCCCGATTCACCCCTCCACTTT. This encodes CASSQDPDSPLHF.

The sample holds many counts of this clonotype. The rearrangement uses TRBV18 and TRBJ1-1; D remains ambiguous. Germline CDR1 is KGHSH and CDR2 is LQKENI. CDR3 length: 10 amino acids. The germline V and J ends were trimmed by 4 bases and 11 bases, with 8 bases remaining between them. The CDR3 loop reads CASSLVGAFF. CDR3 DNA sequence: TGTGCCAGCTCACTGGTTGGGGCTTTCTTT.

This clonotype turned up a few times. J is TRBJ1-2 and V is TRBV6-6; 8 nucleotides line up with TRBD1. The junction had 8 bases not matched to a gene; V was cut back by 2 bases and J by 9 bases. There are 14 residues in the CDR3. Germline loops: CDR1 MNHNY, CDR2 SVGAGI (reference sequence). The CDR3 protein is CASSYGQGAISYTF. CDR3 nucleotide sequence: TGTGCCAGCAGTTACGGGCAGGGGGCGATCAGCTACACCTTC.

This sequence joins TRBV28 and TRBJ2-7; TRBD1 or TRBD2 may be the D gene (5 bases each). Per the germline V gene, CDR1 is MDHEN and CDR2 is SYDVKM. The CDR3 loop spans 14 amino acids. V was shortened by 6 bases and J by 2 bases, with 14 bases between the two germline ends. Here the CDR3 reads CASSGDDSPYEQYV. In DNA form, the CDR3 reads TGTGCCAGCAGCGGGGACGACAGCCCCTACGAGCAGTACGTC.

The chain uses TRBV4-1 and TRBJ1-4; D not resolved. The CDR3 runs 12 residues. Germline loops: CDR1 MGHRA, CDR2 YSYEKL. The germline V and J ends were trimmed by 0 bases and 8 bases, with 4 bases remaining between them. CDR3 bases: TGCGCCAGCAGCCAAGAGAGGGAAAAACTGTTTTTT. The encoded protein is CASSQEREKLFF.

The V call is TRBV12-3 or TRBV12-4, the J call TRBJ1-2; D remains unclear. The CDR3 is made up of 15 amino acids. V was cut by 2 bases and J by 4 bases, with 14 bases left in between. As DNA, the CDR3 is TGTGCCAGCAGTTTATCCCCAGGAGCTATCTATGGCTACACCTTC. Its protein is CASSLSPGAIYGYTF.